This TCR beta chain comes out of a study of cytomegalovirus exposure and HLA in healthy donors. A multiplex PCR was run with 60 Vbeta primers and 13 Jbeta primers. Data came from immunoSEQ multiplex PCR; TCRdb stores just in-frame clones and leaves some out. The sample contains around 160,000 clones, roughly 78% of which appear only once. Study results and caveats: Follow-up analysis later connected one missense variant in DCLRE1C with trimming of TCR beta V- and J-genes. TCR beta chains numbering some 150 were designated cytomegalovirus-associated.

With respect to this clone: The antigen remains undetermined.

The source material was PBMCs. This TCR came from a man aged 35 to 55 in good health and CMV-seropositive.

The CDR3 reads CASSKAPSPQGAAETQYF. The CDR3 DNA reads as TGTGCCAGCAGCAAAGCCCCCTCTCCCCAGGGGGCCGCGGAGACCCAGTACTTC. This chain uses TRBV21-1 with TRBJ2-5; the table's TRBD1 call for D was not verified on the DNA. TRBV21-1 is flagged as a pseudogene. The CDR3 length is 18 residues.